The 22 T cell receptor beta chains listed next were all sequenced from one sample in a study of blood T cells in healthy people across ages. Alongside a J-beta primer mix, a sample-barcoded 5' primer served in a second PCR lasting 7 to 11 cycles. Via MiXCR, TCRdb re-called the 5' RACE reads, giving one row per CDR3 protein. The sample carries about 970,000 distinct CDR3 sequences, approximately 50% recorded once. Source material: blood. All receptors come from an older woman in good health.

This clonotype was observed a single time. The chain is built from TRBV4-2 and TRBJ1-4; D is uncertain. Trimming removed 0 bases at V and 8 bases at J, with 19 bases between. Germline V gives CDR1 LGHNA, CDR2 YNFKEQ. The CDR3 has 17 residues. As DNA, the CDR3 is TGTGCCAGCAGCCAAGAAGGTGCGGTGAACGGCAACGAAAAACTGTTTTTT. This sequence encodes CASSQEGAVNGNEKLFF.

This clonotype was seen a handful of times. V is TRBV20-1 and J is TRBJ1-5; 9 bases map to TRBD1. The CDR3 is 14 residues long. Germline CDR1 DFQATT, CDR2 SNEGSKA (reference sequence). The trim removed 6 bases at V and 3 bases at J, leaving 6 bases unmatched. The CDR3 region is CSAVTGGNNQPQHF. The CDR3 DNA reads as TGCAGTGCCGTGACAGGGGGTAACAATCAGCCCCAGCATTTT.

This clonotype was detected only a few times. This sequence joins TRBV5-1 and TRBJ1-5, with D uncertain. The V gene's germline CDR1 is SGHRS and CDR2 YFSETQ. This CDR3 has 13 amino acids. Trimming left V 0 bases short and J 7 bases short, with 8 bases between. CDR3 in DNA: TGCGCCAGCAGCTTGGCCCACGGGCAGCCCCAGCATTTT. This translates into CASSLAHGQPQHF. The entire variable domain, with the rest obtained from reference TRBV5-1 and TRBJ1-5, is as follows: KAGVTQTPRYLIKTRGQQVTLSCSPISGHRSVSWYQQTPGQGLQFLFEYFSETQRNKGNFPGRFSGRQFSNSRSEMNVSTLELGDSALYLCASSLAHGQPQHFGDGTRLSIL.

This chain connects TRBV20-1 to TRBJ2-7, with a weak D call TRBD2 (5 bases). The V gene lost 0 bases and the J gene lost 3 bases, with 15 bases spanning the gap. This CDR3 has 15 residues. CDR1 and CDR2 (germline): DFQATT, SNEGSKA (reference sequence). The chain's CDR3 is CSARDRAGNLYEQYF. CDR3 nucleotide sequence: TGCAGTGCTAGAGATAGGGCGGGCAATCTCTACGAGCAGTACTTC.

V usage is TRBV7-2 and J usage is TRBJ1-1; D is unclear. The germline gives CDR1 SGHTA, CDR2 FQGNSA. This CDR3 is built from 12 residues. Trimming left V 5 bases short and J 7 bases short, with 11 bases between. CDR3 bases: TGTGCCAGCAGCCCACCTTCTCTTGAAGCTTTCTTT. It is translated as CASSPPSLEAFF.

This clonotype occurred a few times. The chain joins TRBV12-3 or TRBV12-4 to TRBJ2-1; D not certain. CDR3 length: 19 residues. The V end lost 5 bases, the J end lost 4 bases, and 27 bases lay between the germline ends. The CDR3 region is CASSGPEPKATAIYNEQFF. CDR3 nucleotide sequence: TGTGCCAGCAGTGGCCCAGAACCGAAAGCCACCGCAATATACAATGAGCAGTTCTTC.

The rearrangement uses TRBV29-1 and TRBJ2-5, with 7 nucleotides matching TRBD1. CDR3 size: 14 residues. Germline assignment: CDR1 SQVTM and CDR2 ANQGSEA. With 5 bases clipped from V and 2 bases from J, the junction kept 8 bases outside the gene matches. In DNA, the CDR3 is TGCAGCGTTAACAGGGGCTGGGGGCAAGAGACCCAGTACTTC. It yields the protein CSVNRGWGQETQYF.

This chain links TRBV29-1 with TRBJ2-1; 8 bases are a match to TRBD2. This CDR3 is 15 amino acids long. J lost 5 bases, V lost 8 bases, and 14 bases had no gene match. Germline-derived CDR1 and CDR2 are SQVTM and ANQGSEA. CDR3: CSISGQLAVDNEQFF. The CDR3 DNA reads TGCAGCATCTCCGGCCAACTAGCGGTAGACAATGAGCAGTTCTTC.

V is TRBV20-1 and J is TRBJ2-7, with D maybe TRBD2 (5 bases). The V end was cut by 6 bases, the J end by 7 bases, with 10 bases between. Germline V gives CDR1 DFQATT, CDR2 SNEGSKA (reference sequence). This CDR3 contains 10 residues. The CDR3 bases are TGCAGTGCGAGGGCCAATGAGCAGTACTTC. This encodes CSARANEQYF.

The chain couples TRBV27 to TRBJ2-7; 9 bases line up with TRBD1. In germline, CDR1 is MNHEY, CDR2 SMNVEV (reference sequence). The CDR3 is made up of 15 amino acids. The ends lost 6 bases at V and 6 bases at J; junction bases unmatched: 12. Here the CDR3 DNA reads TGTGCCAGCAGGTTCCCGGGACAGGGAATTGGCGAGCAGTACTTC. Translating gives CASRFPGQGIGEQYF.

The V gene is TRBV3-1, the J gene TRBJ2-4; TRBD1 agrees at 9 bases. V was clipped by 4 bases and J by 4 bases; unmatched bases: 11. CDR3 size: 17 residues. Germline V gene lookup returns CDR1 LGHDT and CDR2 YNNKEL (reference sequence). The CDR3 DNA reads as TGTGCCAGCAGCCTACAGGGGGCTACGCCGATAAAAAACATTCAGTACTTC. It translates to CASSLQGATPIKNIQYF.

This clonotype was recorded a few times. The rearrangement joins TRBV6-5 to TRBJ2-5, with D possibly being TRBD1 (5 bases). CDR1 and CDR2 (germline): MNHEY, SVGAGI. The CDR3 consists of 13 residues. Trimming left V 3 bases short and J 3 bases short, with 8 bases between. As DNA, the CDR3 is TGTGCCAGCAGTTATCTAGGGGAAGAGACCCAGTACTTC. Its protein is CASSYLGEETQYF.

The V call is TRBV2, the J call TRBJ1-4, with a tentative D call TRBD1 (5 bases). This CDR3 spans 14 amino acids. Deletions cut 6 bases from V and 8 bases from J, with 16 bases between. In germline, CDR1 is SNHLY, CDR2 FYNNEI. The CDR3 bases are TGTGCCAGCAGGACAGACAGCCCCGGGGAAAAACTGTTTTTT. It yields the protein CASRTDSPGEKLFF.

This clonotype was detected only a few times. V is TRBV20-1 and J is TRBJ2-1; D unresolved. Germline assignment: CDR1 DFQATT and CDR2 SNEGSKA (reference sequence). There are 14 residues in the CDR3. V lost 0 bases, J lost 5 bases, and 11 bases lay in between. The CDR3 loop reads CSARDRVRNNEQFF. The CDR3 DNA reads as TGCAGTGCTAGAGATCGTGTTAGAAACAATGAGCAGTTCTTC.

CDR3 sequence (DNA): TGTGCCACCAACGCGGACAGTGGCTTCTACGAGCAGTACTTC. Its protein product is CATNADSGFYEQYF. The J gene is TRBJ2-7, the V gene TRBV10-3; the D gene is possibly TRBD1 (6 bases). V was pared by 10 bases and J by 3 bases, with 19 bases between. This CDR3 comprises 14 residues. CDR1 ENHRY and CDR2 SYGVKD come from the germline V gene.

This clonotype was observed a few times. This chain links TRBV7-3 with TRBJ2-1, with D unresolved. V was clipped by 1 base and J by 2 bases, with 9 bases between them. The CDR3 is 15 amino acids. CDR1 is SGHTA and CDR2 is FQGTGA in the germline V gene. CDR3 nucleotide sequence: TGTGCCAGCAGCTTAAGTAGTCAGGCCTACAATGAGCAGTTCTTC. This sequence encodes CASSLSSQAYNEQFF.

The chain links TRBV20-1 to TRBJ2-5; 8 positions agree with TRBD1. Trimming at V came to 2 bases and at J to 11 bases, leaving 16 bases not matched to a gene. The germline gives CDR1 DFQATT, CDR2 SNEGSKA (reference sequence). There are 15 residues in the CDR3. The CDR3 here is CSARSPGQVFNEQYF. Here the CDR3 DNA reads TGCAGTGCTAGATCTCCGGGACAGGTCTTCAATGAGCAGTACTTC.

This chain uses TRBV6-6 with TRBJ2-1, with TRBD2 matching over 11 bases. The germline V gene has CDR1 MNHNY and CDR2 SVGAGI (reference sequence). This CDR3 region has 15 residues. V lost 10 bases and J lost 5; bases outside the gene matches: 10. CDR3 loop: CATHDVAGGNNEQFF. The CDR3 DNA reads as TGTGCCACCCACGATGTAGCGGGAGGGAACAATGAGCAGTTCTTC.

Notes on this clonotype: Sequence at one end of the junction differs from germline and may be a read error. The chain recombines TRBV7-9 with TRBJ2-5; 7 bases align to TRBD1. Germline CDR1 and CDR2: SEHNR and FQNEAQ (reference sequence). The CDR3 runs to 13 residues. Here the CDR3 DNA reads TGTGCCATCAGCCAGGGGACAGAAGAGACCCAGTACTTC. It encodes CAISQGTEETQYF.

This clonotype has only one observation. The chain uses TRBV28 and TRBJ2-5; D gene ambiguous. The length of the CDR3 is 13 residues. Germline CDR1 reads MDHEN; CDR2 reads SYDVKM. The germline V and J ends were trimmed by 3 bases and 0 bases, with 5 bases remaining between them. The DNA of the CDR3 is TGTGCCAGCAGTTTCTACAACCAAGAGACCCAGTACTTC. Translation gives CASSFYNQETQYF.

The rearrangement links TRBV7-9 to TRBJ1-6, with D perhaps matching TRBD1 (6 bases). The CDR3 consists of 17 residues. Germline CDR1 SEHNR, CDR2 FQNEAQ (reference sequence). V shed 5 bases and J shed 9 bases, with 23 bases lying between them. Here the CDR3 DNA reads TGTGCCAGCAGCCGAGACAGGTTGGGGATGTCAGGTTCACCCCTCCACTTT. It is translated as CASSRDRLGMSGSPLHF.

V is TRBV7-2 and J is TRBJ2-1; D is undetermined. V gave up 6 bases and J gave up 8 bases, with 11 bases separating them. CDR1 is SGHTA, CDR2 FQGNSA, per germline. CDR3 length: 12 residues. DNA for the CDR3: TGTGCCAGCAGGGGTGACGGTTATGAGCAGTTCTTC. Translation: CASRGDGYEQFF.